This T cell receptor (beta chain) is drawn from a study of beta chain features in type 1 diabetes. On the study more broadly: Over all samples combined, fewer than 140,000,000 sorted cells were examined. Overall study results and limits: TCRB CDR3s from Type 1 diabetes patients were moderately but significantly shorter in all four CD4+ subsets. Cells expressing TCR highly could be over-represented by cDNA sequencing. The study found fewer insertions and more deletions at VDJ junctions in type 1 diabetes patients.

Reverse transcription of all isolated RNA meant that expressed TCRB transcripts were sequenced. Sequencing used immunoSEQ multiplex PCR; TCRdb keeps in-frame clones, though not all of them. The sample consists of 150,000 to 190,000 clones, about a tenth of them appearing once. With respect to this clone: The antigen is unknown.

CDR1 and CDR2 from the germline V gene are MGHRA and YSYEKL. V was shortened by 4 bases and J by 2 bases, with 14 bases between the two germline ends. The CDR3 is 15 amino acids. CD45RO/CCR7/CD25/CD127/CD95/CD27 sorting isolated CD4+ naive, central memory, regulatory and stem cell-like memory cells. This TCR was sampled from a man younger than 40 with type 1 diabetes. The chain combines TRBV4-1 with TRBJ1-2; D is unresolved. The sample consisted of central memory CD4+ T cells from blood. CDR3 bases: TGCGCCAGCAGCCTTACGGAGACTCCCAACTATGGCTACACCTTC. This codes for CASSLTETPNYGYTF.